This T cell receptor (beta chain) was sequenced for a study of a mutant IDH1 vaccine in newly diagnosed glioma. The overall study: Eight vaccinations were given in weeks 1, 3, 5, 7, 11, 15, 19 and 23. Treatment recipients were about 60% male and around 40% female, and their mean age was around 40 years.

On this clone itself: Its antigen is unknown.

Germline V lookup: CDR1 LNHDA, CDR2 SQIVND (reference sequence). This CDR3 contains 13 residues. Germline trimming cut 6 bases from V and 5 bases from J; bases unmatched to any gene: 4. Assay used: immunoSEQ multiplex PCR; TCRdb lists only in-frame clones, some missing. The sample lists 77,000 or so clones, around 85% seen once, with roughly 0.74% in the top ten. The time point: week 23, last vaccination. Topical imiquimod was applied with each vaccine dose, which held 300 ug of mutant IDH1 20-mer peptide. This chain joins TRBV19 and TRBJ1-5; 7 bases agree with TRBD1. The TCR was taken from a woman between 50 and 59 years old with glioma. The sample here was PBMCs, taken from a glioma patient whose treatment included an IDH1 peptide vaccine. The CDR3 spells CASRDRVDQPQHF. Written as DNA, the CDR3 is TGTGCCAGTAGAGACAGGGTAGATCAGCCCCAGCATTTT.